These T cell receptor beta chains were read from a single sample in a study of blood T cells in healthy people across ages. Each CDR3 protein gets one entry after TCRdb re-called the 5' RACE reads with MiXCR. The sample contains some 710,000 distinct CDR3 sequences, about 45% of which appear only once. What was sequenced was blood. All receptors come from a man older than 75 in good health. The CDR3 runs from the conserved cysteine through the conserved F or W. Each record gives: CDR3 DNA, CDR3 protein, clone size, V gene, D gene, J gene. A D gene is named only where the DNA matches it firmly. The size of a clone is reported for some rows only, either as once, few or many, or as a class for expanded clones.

DNA: TGTGCCAGCAGCGACACAGGGAGCCAGCCCCAGCATTTT
CDR3: CASSDTGSQPQHF
size: -
V: TRBV9
D: -
J: TRBJ1-5

DNA: TGTGCCAGCAGCCCTTTACTTAACTCCTACAATGAGCAGTTCTTC
CDR3: CASSPLLNSYNEQFF
size: -
V: TRBV11-3
D: -
J: TRBJ2-1

DNA: TGTGCCAGCAGCTTATTCGCGGGAGTGTACAATGAGCAGTACTTC
CDR3: CASSLFAGVYNEQYF
size: -
V: TRBV7-3
D: TRBD2
J: TRBJ2-5

DNA: TGTGCCATCAGTGGCAGGGGAGGAGAAAAACTGTTTTTT
CDR3: CAISGRGGEKLFF
size: few
V: TRBV10-3
D: -
J: TRBJ1-4

DNA: TGTGCCAACGGCCTAGGCAGGGGCAGTGAGCAGTTCTTC
CDR3: CANGLGRGSEQFF
size: -
V: TRBV7-3
D: -
J: TRBJ2-1

DNA: TGCGCCAGCAGCCCCACGGACCCCTCCGACGAGCAGTATTTC
CDR3: CASSPTDPSDEQYF
size: -
V: TRBV5-1
D: -
J: TRBJ2-7

DNA: TGCAGCGTCCACAAGGGCCAGGGTGGCTATGGCTACACCTTC
CDR3: CSVHKGQGGYGYTF
size: few
V: TRBV29-1
D: -
J: TRBJ1-2

DNA: TGTGCCAGCAGCTTCGGGACAGGGAGCACAGATACGCAGTATTTT
CDR3: CASSFGTGSTDTQYF
size: many
V: TRBV7-6
D: TRBD1
J: TRBJ2-3

DNA: TGCAGCGTTGCAACTAGCGCGCAAGAGACCCAGTACTTC
CDR3: CSVATSAQETQYF
size: few
V: TRBV29-1
D: TRBD2
J: TRBJ2-5

DNA: TGCGCCAGCAGCGTGACGGGAGGTGAGACCGGGGAGCTGTTTTTT
CDR3: CASSVTGGETGELFF
size: -
V: TRBV5-1
D: TRBD2
J: TRBJ2-2

DNA: TGTGCCAGCAGCCTCGCGACTAGCGGTTTGCAGTACTTC
CDR3: CASSLATSGLQYF
size: many
V: TRBV7-2
D: TRBD2
J: TRBJ2-5

DNA: TGTGCCACCAGCAGTCCCCCGGGACAGACACAAGAGACCCAGTACTTC
CDR3: CATSSPPGQTQETQYF
size: -
V: TRBV15
D: TRBD1
J: TRBJ2-5

DNA: TGTGCCAGCAGTGAGCCAATGATAGGAGGCTACACCTTC
CDR3: CASSEPMIGGYTF
size: -
V: TRBV6-1
D: -
J: TRBJ1-2

DNA: TGTGCCAGCCAGGGTGGGACTGGGTGGCATGAGCAGTTCTTC
CDR3: CASQGGTGWHEQFF
size: many
V: TRBV4-2
D: -
J: TRBJ2-1

DNA: TGCAGTGCTAGAGATTTTGGGACTAGAATAGAGCAGTACTTC
CDR3: CSARDFGTRIEQYF
size: -
V: TRBV20-1
D: TRBD2
J: TRBJ2-4

DNA: TGTGCCAGCACTTCCCTAGCGGGAGGGCTTTACGAGCAGTACTTC
CDR3: CASTSLAGGLYEQYF
size: few
V: TRBV27
D: TRBD2
J: TRBJ2-7

DNA: TGTGCCAGCAGTATAACCGGGACAGGGATTTGGACTGAAGCTTTCTTT
CDR3: CASSITGTGIWTEAFF
size: few
V: TRBV27
D: TRBD1
J: TRBJ1-1

DNA: TGCAGTGCTAGTAGACTAGCGGCACCCTACAATGAGCAGTTCTTC
CDR3: CSASRLAAPYNEQFF
size: -
V: TRBV20-1
D: TRBD2
J: TRBJ2-1

DNA: TGTGCCAGCAGCTTAGAAGGGACTAGCGGGAGCCACGAGCAGTACTTC
CDR3: CASSLEGTSGSHEQYF
size: many
V: TRBV7-2
D: TRBD2
J: TRBJ2-7

DNA: TGTGCCAGCAGCTACCGGGACACAGATTTGAACACCGGGGAGCTGTTTTTT
CDR3: CASSYRDTDLNTGELFF
size: -
V: TRBV21-1
D: -
J: TRBJ2-2

DNA: TGTGCCAGCAGTTTAGCGCGGGGGGAGGCTGAGCAGTACTTC
CDR3: CASSLARGEAEQYF
size: few
V: TRBV12-3/TRBV12-4
D: TRBD2
J: TRBJ2-7

DNA: TGTGCCAGCAGCCAAGTCGTTCCTAGCGGACCCCAAGAGACCCAGTACTTC
CDR3: CASSQVVPSGPQETQYF
size: -
V: TRBV4-2
D: TRBD2
J: TRBJ2-5

DNA: TGTGCCAGCTCACCGAAGTCCAGGGGGCAAGCGACCCAGTACTTC
CDR3: CASSPKSRGQATQYF
size: -
V: TRBV18
D: TRBD1
J: TRBJ2-5

DNA: TGTGCCTGGAGTGTGAGCTACGAGCAGTACTTC
CDR3: CAWSVSYEQYF
size: few
V: TRBV30
D: -
J: TRBJ2-7

DNA: TGTGCCAGCTCACCACTGTCTCAGGGGGACGAGACCCAGTACTTC
CDR3: CASSPLSQGDETQYF
size: -
V: TRBV18
D: TRBD1
J: TRBJ2-5

DNA: TGTGCCAGCAGCGAGGCGAGCGGGGCCAACGTCCTGACTTTC
CDR3: CASSEASGANVLTF
size: few
V: TRBV11-2
D: -
J: TRBJ2-6

DNA: TGCAGTGTTGAGGGAGGCGGGAGTCTCAATGAGCAGTTCTTC
CDR3: CSVEGGGSLNEQFF
size: -
V: TRBV29-1
D: TRBD2
J: TRBJ2-1

DNA: TGCAGTGCTAGAGAGGGCGTCGGAAGCAATCAGCCCCAGCATTTT
CDR3: CSAREGVGSNQPQHF
size: -
V: TRBV20-1
D: -
J: TRBJ1-5

DNA: TGCGCCAGCAGCCAAGATTCGGGACTAGCGGGCTACGAGCAGTACTTC
CDR3: CASSQDSGLAGYEQYF
size: many
V: TRBV4-3
D: TRBD2
J: TRBJ2-7

DNA: TGTGCCAGCAGTTTATTGGACACCAGATACAATGAGCAGTACTTC
CDR3: CASSLLDTRYNEQYF
size: -
V: TRBV28
D: -
J: TRBJ2-7

DNA: TGCAGTGCTAAAGCTCCGGCCCTAGACATTCAGTACTTC
CDR3: CSAKAPALDIQYF
size: once
V: TRBV20-1
D: -
J: TRBJ2-4

DNA: TGCAGTGCTAAAGCGGGAGCCCTGGAAGAGCAGTACTTC
CDR3: CSAKAGALEEQYF
size: -
V: TRBV20-1
D: TRBD2
J: TRBJ2-7

DNA: TGTGCCAGCAGTTTTCTCGCGGACTCCCACCCGAAGACCCAGTTCTTC
CDR3: CASSFLADSHPKTQFF
size: few
V: TRBV28
D: -
J: TRBJ2-1

DNA: TGTGCCAGCAGCCAAGCCGGGACCCAAAACAATGAGCAGTACTTC
CDR3: CASSQAGTQNNEQYF
size: -
V: TRBV11-3
D: -
J: TRBJ2-5

DNA: TGTGCCAGCAGTCCCTCTGGGACTAGCGGGAGCGATGAGCAGTTCTTC
CDR3: CASSPSGTSGSDEQFF
size: few
V: TRBV2
D: TRBD2
J: TRBJ2-1

DNA: TGTGCCATCAGTGTGCCTGGGACCCCCACCGAGCAGTACTTC
CDR3: CAISVPGTPTEQYF
size: -
V: TRBV10-3
D: -
J: TRBJ2-7

DNA: TGCAGTGGTAATAAGGGGCCTCACAATGAGCAGTTCTTC
CDR3: CSGNKGPHNEQFF
size: -
V: TRBV20-1
D: -
J: TRBJ2-1

DNA: TGTGCCAGCAGCTTAGTTTCAACTAACTCCTACAATGAGCAGTTCTTC
CDR3: CASSLVSTNSYNEQFF
size: once
V: TRBV7-2
D: -
J: TRBJ2-1

DNA: TGTGCCAGCAGGATGGGGGGGACTAGCGGGGGTCTACAGTACTTC
CDR3: CASRMGGTSGGLQYF
size: -
V: TRBV7-2
D: TRBD2
J: TRBJ2-5

DNA: TGTGCCAGCAGCCGACCGGGACTAGCGGGAGGCGCGGTCAGTGAGCAGTACTTC
CDR3: CASSRPGLAGGAVSEQYF
size: -
V: TRBV14
D: TRBD2
J: TRBJ2-7

DNA: TGCGCCAGCAGCCGGGCGGGGACAACCTACAATGAGCAGTTCTTC
CDR3: CASSRAGTTYNEQFF
size: -
V: TRBV4-1
D: -
J: TRBJ2-1

DNA: TGTGCCAGCAGCCCCGAAACAGATACGCAGTATTTT
CDR3: CASSPETDTQYF
size: -
V: TRBV3-1
D: -
J: TRBJ2-3

DNA: TGTGCCAGCAGCTTAGCTACCGGGACTCAAGAGACCCAGTACTTC
CDR3: CASSLATGTQETQYF
size: -
V: TRBV7-9
D: -
J: TRBJ2-5

DNA: TGTGCCAGCAGCTTCGCGGCGGGAGATACCGGGGAGCTGTTTTTT
CDR3: CASSFAAGDTGELFF
size: few
V: TRBV7-2
D: TRBD2
J: TRBJ2-2

DNA: TGTGCCACCAGGGGGCTCGGAGGCTACACCTTC
CDR3: CATRGLGGYTF
size: -
V: TRBV24-1
D: -
J: TRBJ1-2

DNA: TGTGCCATCCCCCACGAGAACACCGGGGAGCTGTTTTTT
CDR3: CAIPHENTGELFF
size: few
V: TRBV10-3
D: -
J: TRBJ2-2